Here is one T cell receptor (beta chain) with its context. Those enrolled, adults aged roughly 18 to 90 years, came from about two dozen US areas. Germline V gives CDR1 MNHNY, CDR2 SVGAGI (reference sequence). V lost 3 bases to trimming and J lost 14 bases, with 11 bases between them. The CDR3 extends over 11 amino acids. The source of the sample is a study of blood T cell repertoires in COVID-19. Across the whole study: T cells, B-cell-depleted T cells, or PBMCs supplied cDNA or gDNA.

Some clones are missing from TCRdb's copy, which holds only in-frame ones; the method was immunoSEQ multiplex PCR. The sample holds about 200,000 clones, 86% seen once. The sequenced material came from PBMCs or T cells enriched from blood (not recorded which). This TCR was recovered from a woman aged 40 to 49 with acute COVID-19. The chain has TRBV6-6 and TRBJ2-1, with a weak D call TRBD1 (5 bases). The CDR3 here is CASSYGKGEFF. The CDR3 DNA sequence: TGTGCCAGCAGTTATGGAAAAGGGGAGTTCTTC.